This T cell receptor beta chain was retrieved from a study of cytomegalovirus exposure and HLA in healthy donors. Study-level points and caveats: Likely technical artifact: a cluster of highly shared sequence variants. Analysis was performed later, and it showed HLA-associated TCR beta chains to be more clonally expanded than equally common others.

The PCR had 60 Vbeta and 13 Jbeta primers. TCRdb's table, derived via immunoSEQ multiplex PCR, lists solely in-frame clones and lacks some. The sample lists 200,000 to 300,000 clones, roughly 80% occurring once. As concerns this clone: Its antigen is unidentified.

V was pared by 2 bases and J by 5 bases, with 12 bases between. The CDR3 loop spans 14 amino acids. CDR1 and CDR2 from the germline V gene are MNHEY and SMNVEV (reference sequence). The specimen was PBMCs. The chain carries TRBV27 and TRBJ1-2; no clear D gene. This TCR was sampled from a woman aged 40 to 50 in good health and CMV-seropositive. The CDR3 sequence: CASSLVGAEYGYTF. The CDR3 nucleotides read TGTGCCAGCAGTTTAGTGGGCGCCGAATATGGCTACACCTTC.